The entry below gives a single T cell receptor beta chain sequence along with its context. Its cognate antigen is unknown. Deletions cut 4 bases from V and 4 bases from J, with 13 bases between. The CDR3 runs 14 residues. From germline, CDR1 is MGHRA and CDR2 YSYEKL. The data were taken from a study of shared clonotypes between healthy human individuals. Background on the study: Participating donors consisted of two women and a few men aged 18 to 49. Per donor, CD8 memory used one plate, CD8 naive used two, CD4 memory used three and CD4 naive used three. Whole-study findings and limits: Sampling used blood alone; tissue repertoires probably differ.

Libraries were prepared by immunoSEQ multiplex PCR; TCRdb keeps only in-frame clonotypes and omits some of them. The sample has over a million clones; 75% to 85% are singletons. The genes are TRBV4-1 and TRBJ1-1; D call uncertain. The TCR was taken from a man between 18 and 35 years old in good health. Some clones in this sample may be carry-over from other donors' samples. Sequenced: memory CD4+ T cells from PBMCs. Stated subset: CD45RA-negative fraction. The CDR3 sequence: CASSPQRGSTEAFF. The CDR3 region has the DNA TGCGCCAGCAGCCCCCAGAGAGGGAGCACTGAAGCTTTCTTT.